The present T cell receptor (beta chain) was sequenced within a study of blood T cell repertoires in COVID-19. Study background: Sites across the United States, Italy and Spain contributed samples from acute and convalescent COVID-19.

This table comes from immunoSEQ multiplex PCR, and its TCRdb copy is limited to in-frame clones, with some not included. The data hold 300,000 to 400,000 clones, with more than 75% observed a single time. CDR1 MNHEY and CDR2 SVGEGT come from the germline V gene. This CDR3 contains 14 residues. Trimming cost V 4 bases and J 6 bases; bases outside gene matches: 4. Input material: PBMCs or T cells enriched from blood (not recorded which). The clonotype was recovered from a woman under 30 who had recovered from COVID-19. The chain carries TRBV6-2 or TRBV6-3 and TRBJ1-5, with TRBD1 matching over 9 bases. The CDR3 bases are TGTGCCAGCAGTTTCCGGACAGGGGTTCAGCCCCAGCATTTT. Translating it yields CASSFRTGVQPQHF.